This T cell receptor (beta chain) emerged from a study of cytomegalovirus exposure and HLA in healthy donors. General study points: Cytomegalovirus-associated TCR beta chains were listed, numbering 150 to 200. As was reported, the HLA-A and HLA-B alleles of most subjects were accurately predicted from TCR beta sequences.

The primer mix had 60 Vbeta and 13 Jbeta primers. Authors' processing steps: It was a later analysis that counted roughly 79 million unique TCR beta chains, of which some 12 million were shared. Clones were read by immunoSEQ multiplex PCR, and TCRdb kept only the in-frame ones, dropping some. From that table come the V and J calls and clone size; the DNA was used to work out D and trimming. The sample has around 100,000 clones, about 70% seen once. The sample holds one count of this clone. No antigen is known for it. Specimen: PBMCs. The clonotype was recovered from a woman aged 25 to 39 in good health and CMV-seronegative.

The DNA for the CDR3 is TGCAGCGTTAAGACAGGGGAGGCCGGGGAGCTGTTTTTT. This translates into CSVKTGEAGELFF. The chain couples TRBV29-1 to TRBJ2-2; 8 nucleotides line up with TRBD1. The CDR3 totals 13 residues. CDR1 SQVTM and CDR2 ANQGSEA come from the germline V gene. The trim removed 5 bases at V and 6 bases at J, leaving 5 bases unmatched.